Shown below are 16 T cell receptor beta chains from a single sample sequenced in a study of T cell clones after liver transplantation. Profiling relied on immunoSEQ multiplex PCR, and the TCRdb table lists in-frame clones only, not all of them. Here the sample spans 4,500 to 6,500 clones, under 35% being singletons. Proliferating CFSE-low MLR cells were sequenced to define alloreactive TCRbeta sequences. The antigens these receptors bind are not known. Source material: CD4+ T cells from cultured PBMCs. The source of these receptors is a human patient who received a liver transplant. Some T cells may arise from the graft donor.

The genes are TRBV11-3 and TRBJ2-2; tentatively, D is TRBD1 (6 bases). This CDR3 contains 13 residues. Deletions cut 5 bases from V and 6 bases from J, with 10 bases between. Germline values: CDR1 SGHNT, CDR2 YENEEA. CDR3 region: CASSVQGPGELFF. Written as DNA, the CDR3 is TGTGCCAGCAGCGTACAGGGCCCCGGGGAGCTGTTTTTT. The full variable domain, completed using reference TRBV11-3 and TRBJ2-2, is EAGVVQSPRYKIIEKKQPVAFWCNPISGHNTLYWYLQNLGQGPELLIRYENEEAVDDSQLPKDRFSAERLKGVDSTLKIQPAELGDSAVYLCASSVQGPGELFFGEGSRLTVL.

This clone was detected only a few times. J is TRBJ2-1 and V is TRBV19; 7 bases agree with TRBD1. Germline trimming cut 1 base from V and 6 bases from J; bases unmatched to any gene: 6. The CDR3 extends over 15 amino acids. Germline values: CDR1 LNHDA, CDR2 SQIVND (reference sequence). The CDR3: CASSIVPTGANEQFF. The CDR3 nucleotides are TGTGCCAGTAGTATAGTCCCCACAGGGGCCAATGAGCAGTTCTTC.

The CDR3 reads CASSLRQTRNTGELFF. The CDR3, as DNA: TGTGCCAGCAGCTTGAGGCAAACTAGAAACACCGGGGAGCTGTTTTTT. The gene calls are TRBV5-4 and TRBJ2-2, with a weak D call TRBD2 (5 bases). This CDR3 region has 16 residues. Looked up from germline, CDR1 is SGHNT and CDR2 is YYREEE (reference sequence). Between the trimmed V and J ends, which lost 1 base and 2 bases, there was a span of 12 bases.

The rearrangement links TRBV5-6 to TRBJ2-4, with D possibly being TRBD1 or TRBD2 (5 bases each). The CDR3 is made up of 17 amino acids. V shed 1 base and J shed 1 base, with 15 bases lying between them. Germline CDR1 SGHDT, CDR2 YYEEEE. CDR3 sequence: CASSLSTGLRAKNIQYF. The DNA for the CDR3 is TGTGCCAGCAGCTTGTCGACGGGGCTAAGGGCCAAAAACATTCAGTACTTC. The whole variable domain, remainder taken from reference TRBV5-6 and TRBJ2-4, is DAGVTQSPTHLIKTRGQQVTLRCSPKSGHDTVSWYQQALGQGPQFIFQYYEEEERQRGNFPDRFSGHQFPNYSSELNVNALLLGDSALYLCASSLSTGLRAKNIQYFGAGTRLSVL.

This clone was observed a few times. The chain has TRBV7-2 and TRBJ1-6; 7 nucleotides align to TRBD1. J was trimmed by 7 bases and V by 4 bases; bases with no gene match: 7. The CDR3 is made up of 15 amino acids. Germline V gene data show CDR1 as SGHTA and CDR2 as FQGNSA. The CDR3 DNA is TGTGCCAGCAGCTCAGGACAGGCAGCCAATTCACCCCTCCACTTT. Encoded protein: CASSSGQAANSPLHF.

The chain links TRBV9 to TRBJ1-2; no reliable D call. Trimming shortened V by 3 bases and J by 4 bases, and 7 bases separated the two germline ends. Per the germline V gene, CDR1 is SGDLS and CDR2 is YYNGEE. This CDR3 has 12 residues. DNA for the CDR3: TGTGCCAGCAGCGAGGGTTTCTATGGCTACACCTTC. Protein: CASSEGFYGYTF.

The J gene is TRBJ1-1, the V gene TRBV19; D is possibly TRBD1 (5 bases). This CDR3 region has 15 residues. Germline V gene sequence: CDR1 LNHDA, CDR2 SQIVND (reference sequence). Deletions cut 5 bases from V and 1 base from J, with 14 bases between. CDR3 sequence reads: CASSPRRDWNTEAFF. The CDR3 nucleotides are TGTGCCAGTAGTCCTCGAAGGGACTGGAACACTGAAGCTTTCTTT.

V gene TRBV13 combines with J gene TRBJ1-2; 9 nucleotides line up with TRBD1. With V trimmed by 5 bases and J by 6 bases, 7 bases remained unmatched. Germline V gives CDR1 PRHDT, CDR2 FYEKMQ (reference sequence). This CDR3 has 14 residues. The CDR3 nucleotides are TGTGCCAGCAGCAGGGGACAGGGTAGTGATGGCTACACCTTC. Amino acids: CASSRGQGSDGYTF.

The sample holds a few counts of this clone. This chain uses TRBV11-2 with TRBJ2-2, with 11 bases that match TRBD2. V shed 2 bases, J shed 0 bases, and the junction held 2 bases outside the gene matches. The CDR3 consists of 17 residues. Germline CDR1 and CDR2: SGHAT and FQNNGV. CDR3: CASSLSGLAANTGELFF. The CDR3 DNA sequence: TGTGCCAGCAGCTTATCGGGACTAGCGGCGAACACCGGGGAGCTGTTTTTT. Together with reference TRBV11-2 and TRBJ2-2, the CDR3 gives the full variable domain: EAGVAQSPRYKIIEKRQSVAFWCNPISGHATLYWYQQILGQGPKLLIQFQNNGVVDDSQLPKDRFSAERLKGVDSTLKIQPAKLEDSAVYLCASSLSGLAANTGELFFGEGSRLTVL.

This sequence joins TRBV7-9 and TRBJ2-1, with unresolved D. The V end was cut by 1 base, the J end by 12 bases, with 13 bases between. Germline loops: CDR1 SEHNR, CDR2 FQNEAQ (reference sequence). CDR3 size: 13 residues. This CDR3 is CASSLEPRIRQFF. CDR3 nucleotide sequence: TGTGCCAGCAGCTTAGAGCCCCGGATCCGGCAGTTCTTC.

This clone appeared a few times. The genes are TRBV19 and TRBJ2-7; D is perhaps TRBD1 (5 bases). The CDR3 consists of 15 residues. Trimming took off 6 bases at V and 2 bases at J, with 17 bases between the two ends. Germline V CDR1 and CDR2: LNHDA, SQIVND (reference sequence). This chain's CDR3 is CASSPTLRQTYEQYF. For the CDR3, the DNA is TGTGCCAGTAGCCCTACGCTGCGACAGACCTACGAGCAGTACTTC.

This clone was counted between two and nine times. The J gene is TRBJ2-7, the V gene TRBV2; no clear D gene. V shed 3 bases and J shed 0 bases, with 9 bases lying between them. The CDR3 is made up of 14 amino acids. Per germline, CDR1 SNHLY and CDR2 FYNNEI. Here the CDR3 reads CASSENHSSYEQYF. For the CDR3, the DNA is TGTGCCAGCAGTGAGAATCATAGCTCCTACGAGCAGTACTTC.

This clone has only a few counts. This sequence joins TRBV5-1 and TRBJ2-3; D possibly corresponds to TRBD1 (6 bases). Trimming left V 3 bases short and J 2 bases short, with 10 bases between. Germline V gene data show CDR1 as SGHRS and CDR2 as YFSETQ. This CDR3 has 14 amino acids. This CDR3 is CASSSGQFTDTQYF. The DNA of the CDR3 is TGCGCCAGCAGCTCCGGACAGTTCACAGATACGCAGTATTTT. Combining the CDR3 with reference TRBV5-1 and TRBJ2-3 gives the whole variable domain KAGVTQTPRYLIKTRGQQVTLSCSPISGHRSVSWYQQTPGQGLQFLFEYFSETQRNKGNFPGRFSGRQFSNSRSEMNVSTLELGDSALYLCASSSGQFTDTQYFGPGTRLTVL.

This chain uses TRBV6-9 with TRBJ2-5, with 7 nucleotides matching TRBD2. Looked up from germline, CDR1 is MNHGY and CDR2 is SVAAGI. Trimming at V came to 3 bases and at J to 4 bases, leaving 8 bases not matched to a gene. The CDR3 is made up of 15 amino acids. The CDR3 protein is CASSYSGGIVETQYF. CDR3 bases: TGTGCCAGCAGTTACTCGGGGGGTATTGTAGAGACCCAGTACTTC.

This clone has only a few counts. This chain connects TRBV5-5 to TRBJ1-6; D unclear. The germline V gene has CDR1 SGHKS and CDR2 YYEKEE (reference sequence). V lost 4 bases and J 8 bases, leaving 10 bases between the germline ends. The CDR3 extends over 13 amino acids. The DNA for the CDR3 is TGTGCCAGCAGCCTAGAGGCGTATTCACCCCTCCACTTT. This gives the protein CASSLEAYSPLHF.

This chain links TRBV10-3 with TRBJ2-5, with D tentatively TRBD2 (6 bases). The CDR3 consists of 13 residues. Per germline, CDR1 ENHRY and CDR2 SYGVKD. Trimming removed 9 bases from V and 4 bases from J, with 15 bases in between. The CDR3 sequence is CAIDVRGTETQYF. In DNA form, the CDR3 reads TGTGCCATAGACGTCCGGGGGACAGAGACCCAGTACTTC.